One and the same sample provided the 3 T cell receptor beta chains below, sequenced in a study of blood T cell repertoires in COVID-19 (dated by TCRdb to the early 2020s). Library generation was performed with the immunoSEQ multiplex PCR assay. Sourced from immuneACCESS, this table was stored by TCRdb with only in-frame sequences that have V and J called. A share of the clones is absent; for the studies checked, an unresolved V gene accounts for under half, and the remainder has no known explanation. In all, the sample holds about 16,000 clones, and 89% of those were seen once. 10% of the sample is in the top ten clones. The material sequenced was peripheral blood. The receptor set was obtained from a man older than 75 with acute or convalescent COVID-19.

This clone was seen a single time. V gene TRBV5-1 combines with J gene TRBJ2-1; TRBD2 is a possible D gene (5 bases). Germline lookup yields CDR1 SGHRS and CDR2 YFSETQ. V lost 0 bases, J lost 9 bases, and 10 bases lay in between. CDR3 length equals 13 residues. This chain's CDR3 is CASSLDGIGEQFF. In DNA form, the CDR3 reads TGCGCCAGCAGCTTGGACGGGATCGGTGAGCAGTTCTTC.

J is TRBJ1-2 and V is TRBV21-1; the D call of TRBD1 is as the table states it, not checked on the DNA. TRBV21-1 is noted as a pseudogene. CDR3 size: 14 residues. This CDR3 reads CASRGLEDRDGYTF. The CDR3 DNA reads TGTGCCAGCAGGGGATTAGAGGACAGGGATGGCTACACCTTC.

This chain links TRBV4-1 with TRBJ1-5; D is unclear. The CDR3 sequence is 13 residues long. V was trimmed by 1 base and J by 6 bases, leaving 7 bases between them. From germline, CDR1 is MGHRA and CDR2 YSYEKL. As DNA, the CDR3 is TGCGCCAGCAGCCAAGCCAGATCTCAGCCCCAGCATTTT. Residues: CASSQARSQPQHF.